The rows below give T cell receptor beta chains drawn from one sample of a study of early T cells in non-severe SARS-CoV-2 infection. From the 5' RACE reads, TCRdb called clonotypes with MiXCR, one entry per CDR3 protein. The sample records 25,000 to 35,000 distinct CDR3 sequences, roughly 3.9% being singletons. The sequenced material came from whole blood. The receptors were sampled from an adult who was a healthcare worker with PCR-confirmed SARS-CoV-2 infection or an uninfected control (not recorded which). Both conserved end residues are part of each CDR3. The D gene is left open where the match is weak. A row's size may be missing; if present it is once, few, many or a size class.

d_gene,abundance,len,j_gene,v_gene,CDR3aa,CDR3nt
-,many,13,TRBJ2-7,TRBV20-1,CSASVQVKEEQYF,TGCAGTGCTAGCGTTCAGGTAAAGGAGGAGCAGTACTTC
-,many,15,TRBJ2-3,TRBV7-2,CASSQRTARRDTQYF,TGTGCCAGCAGCCAAAGGACTGCCCGGCGAGATACGCAGTATTTT
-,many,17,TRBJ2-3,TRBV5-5,CASSPYLQGGWTDTQYF,TGTGCCAGCAGCCCATACCTACAGGGTGGGTGGACAGATACGCAGTATTTT
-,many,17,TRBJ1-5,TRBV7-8,CASSSDTALGENQPQHF,TGTGCCAGCAGCTCAGATACCGCCTTAGGGGAGAATCAGCCCCAGCATTTT
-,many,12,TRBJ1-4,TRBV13,CASSSGYEKLFF,TGTGCCAGCAGCTCAGGGTATGAAAAACTGTTTTTT
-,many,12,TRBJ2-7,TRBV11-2,CASSLSRYEQYF,TGTGCCAGCAGCCTATCCCGGTACGAGCAGTACTTC
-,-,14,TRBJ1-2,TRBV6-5,CASSYLRTGDGYTF,TGTGCCAGCAGTTACCTTCGGACGGGGGATGGCTACACCTTC
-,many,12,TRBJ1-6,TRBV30,CAWSAGNSPLHF,TGTGCCTGGAGCGCGGGAAACTCACCCCTCCACTTT
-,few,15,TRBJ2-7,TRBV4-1,CASSFTTSPSYEQYF,TGCGCCAGCAGCTTCACGACATCTCCCTCCTACGAGCAGTACTTC
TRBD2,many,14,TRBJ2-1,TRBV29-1,CSVLGLAGPNEQFF,TGCAGCGTGCTGGGACTAGCGGGACCAAATGAGCAGTTCTTC
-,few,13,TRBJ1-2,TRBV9,CASSVAENYGYTF,TGTGCCAGCAGCGTAGCGGAGAACTATGGCTACACCTTC
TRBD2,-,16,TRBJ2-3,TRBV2,CASPRGLAGDSDTQYF,TGTGCCAGCCCAAGAGGACTAGCGGGGGATTCGGATACGCAGTATTTT
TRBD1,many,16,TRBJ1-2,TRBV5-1,CASSLMGTGGTYGYTF,TGCGCCAGCAGCTTGATGGGGACAGGGGGAACCTATGGCTACACCTTC
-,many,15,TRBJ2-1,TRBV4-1,CASSQEGGGLNEQFF,TGCGCCAGCAGCCAAGAAGGGGGGGGCCTTAATGAGCAGTTCTTC
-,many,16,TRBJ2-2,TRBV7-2,CASSIPGTLFTGELFF,TGTGCCAGCAGCATCCCCGGGACACTCTTCACCGGGGAGCTGTTTTTT
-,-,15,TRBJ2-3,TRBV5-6,CASSLGARATDTQYF,TGTGCCAGCAGCTTGGGTGCGAGGGCTACAGATACGCAGTATTTT
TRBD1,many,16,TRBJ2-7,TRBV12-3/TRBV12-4,CASSSTPGQGLHEQYF,TGTGCCAGCAGTTCCACTCCGGGACAGGGTCTTCACGAGCAGTACTTC
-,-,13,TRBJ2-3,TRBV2,CASLWRFTDTQYF,TGTGCCAGTCTCTGGCGTTTCACAGATACGCAGTATTTT
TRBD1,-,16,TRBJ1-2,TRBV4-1,CASSQIIRGSFYGYTF,TGCGCCAGCAGCCAGATAATCAGGGGGTCTTTTTATGGCTACACCTTC
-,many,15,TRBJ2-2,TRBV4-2,CASSHLQGDTGELFF,TGTGCCAGCAGCCACCTACAGGGCGACACCGGGGAGCTGTTTTTT
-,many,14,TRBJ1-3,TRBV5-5,CASSEGFGGNTIYF,TGTGCCAGCAGTGAGGGGTTCGGTGGAAACACCATATATTTT
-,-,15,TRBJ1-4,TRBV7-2,CASSLAVATNEKLFF,TGTGCCAGCAGCTTAGCAGTTGCAACTAATGAAAAACTGTTTTTT
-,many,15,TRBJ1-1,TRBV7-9,CASSSYRKKITEAFF,TGTGCCAGCAGCTCCTACAGGAAAAAGATTACTGAAGCTTTCTTT
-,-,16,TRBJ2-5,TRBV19,CASSRPYGTTQETQYF,TGTGCCAGTAGCCGGCCCTACGGGACGACCCAAGAGACCCAGTACTTC
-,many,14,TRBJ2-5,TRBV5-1,CASSLEDRQETQYF,TGCGCCAGCAGCTTGGAAGATCGACAAGAGACCCAGTACTTC
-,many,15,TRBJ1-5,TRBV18,CASSKGGESNQPQHF,TGTGCCAGCTCGAAAGGGGGGGAGAGCAATCAGCCCCAGCATTTT
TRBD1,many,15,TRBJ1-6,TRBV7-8,CASSTTGPVGSPLHF,TGTGCCAGCAGCACGACAGGGCCAGTCGGTTCACCCCTCCACTTT
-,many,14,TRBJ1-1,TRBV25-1,CASSEEGEYTEAFF,TGTGCCAGCAGTGAAGAGGGAGAATACACTGAAGCTTTCTTT
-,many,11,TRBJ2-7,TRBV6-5,CASSYGGHQYF,TGTGCCAGCAGTTACGGCGGGCATCAGTACTTC
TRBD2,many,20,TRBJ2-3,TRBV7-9,CASSKLGLAGKSRRTDTQYF,TGTGCCAGCAGCAAGTTGGGGCTAGCGGGGAAGAGTAGGCGTACAGATACGCAGTATTTT
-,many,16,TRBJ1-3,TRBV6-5,CASRISGTGTGNTIYF,TGTGCCAGCAGGATATCAGGGACCGGAACGGGAAACACCATATATTTT
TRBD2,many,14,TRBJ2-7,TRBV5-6,CASSFPGLAYEQYF,TGTGCCAGCAGCTTCCCGGGACTAGCCTACGAGCAGTACTTC
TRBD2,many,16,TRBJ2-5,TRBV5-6,CASSVWTSGDQETQYF,TGTGCCAGCAGCGTGTGGACTAGCGGGGACCAAGAGACCCAGTACTTC
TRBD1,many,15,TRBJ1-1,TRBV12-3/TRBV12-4,CASSLATGFWTEAFF,TGTGCCAGCAGTTTAGCGACAGGGTTTTGGACTGAAGCTTTCTTT
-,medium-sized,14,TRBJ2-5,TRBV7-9,CASSSDRGTETQYF,TGTGCCAGCAGCTCCGACCGGGGTACAGAGACCCAGTACTTC
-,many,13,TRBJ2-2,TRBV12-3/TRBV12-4,CASRPWTGGELFF,TGTGCCAGCAGACCCTGGACCGGCGGGGAGCTGTTTTTT
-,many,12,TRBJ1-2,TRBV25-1,CASSNQGKGYTF,TGTGCCAGCAGTAACCAAGGAAAAGGCTACACCTTC
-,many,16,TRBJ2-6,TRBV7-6,CASSLGAFSGANVLTF,TGTGCCAGCAGCTTAGGGGCTTTCTCTGGGGCCAACGTCCTGACTTTC
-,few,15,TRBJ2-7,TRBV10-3,CAISALGGQTYEQYF,TGTGCCATCAGTGCACTCGGAGGACAGACCTACGAGCAGTACTTC
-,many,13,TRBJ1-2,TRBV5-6,CASSFKAGLGYTF,TGTGCCAGCAGCTTCAAGGCAGGGCTTGGCTACACCTTC
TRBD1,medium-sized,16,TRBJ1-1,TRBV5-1,CASSPAGGRMNTEAFF,TGCGCCAGCAGCCCCGCAGGGGGACGAATGAACACTGAAGCTTTCTTT
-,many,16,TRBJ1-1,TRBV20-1,CSARAWGGNLNTEAFF,TGCAGTGCTAGAGCCTGGGGCGGGAATTTGAACACTGAAGCTTTCTTT
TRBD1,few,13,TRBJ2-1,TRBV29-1,CSGQGQVYNEQFF,TGCAGCGGGCAGGGACAGGTCTACAATGAGCAGTTCTTC
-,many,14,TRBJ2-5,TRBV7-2,CASSLAGGTEAQYF,TGTGCCAGCAGCTTAGCGGGGGGGACAGAGGCCCAGTACTTC
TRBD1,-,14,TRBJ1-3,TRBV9,CASSARTGTNTIYF,TGTGCCAGCAGCGCAAGGACAGGGACGAACACCATATATTTT
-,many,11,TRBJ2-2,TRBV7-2,CASSFAGELFF,TGTGCCAGCAGCTTCGCCGGGGAGCTGTTTTTT
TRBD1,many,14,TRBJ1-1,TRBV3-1,CASRDRGANTEAFF,TGTGCCAGCAGGGACAGGGGGGCGAACACTGAAGCTTTCTTT
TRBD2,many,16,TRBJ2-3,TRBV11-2,CASSLGLAGSTDTQYF,TGTGCCAGCAGCTTAGGACTAGCGGGGTCCACAGATACGCAGTATTTT
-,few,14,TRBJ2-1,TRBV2,CASKYDSSKDEQFF,TGTGCCAGCAAATACGACAGTAGTAAGGATGAGCAGTTCTTC
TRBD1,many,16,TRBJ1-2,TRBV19,CASSFLGTGGSYGYTF,TGTGCCAGTAGTTTCCTCGGGACAGGGGGATCCTATGGCTACACCTTC
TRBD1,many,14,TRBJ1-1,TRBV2,CAGQGASGNTEAFF,TGTGCCGGACAGGGGGCGAGCGGAAACACTGAAGCTTTCTTT
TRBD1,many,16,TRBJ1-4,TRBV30,CAWGQAPHATNEKLFF,TGTGCCTGGGGACAGGCCCCACATGCAACTAATGAAAAACTGTTTTTT
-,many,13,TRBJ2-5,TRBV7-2,CASSIRTGETQYF,TGTGCCAGCAGCATCAGGACGGGAGAGACCCAGTACTTC
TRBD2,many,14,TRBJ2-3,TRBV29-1,CSVGIRLAGDTQYF,TGCAGCGTCGGGATTCGACTAGCAGGTGATACGCAGTATTTT
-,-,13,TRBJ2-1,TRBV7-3,CASSLNLGAEQFF,TGTGCCAGCAGCTTAAATTTGGGGGCAGAGCAGTTCTTC